This T cell receptor (beta chain) comes out of a study of monozygotic twins with inflammatory bowel disease. TCRdb reprocessed the 5' RACE reads, with one entry per CDR3 protein and no DNA. The clone table shows approximately 300,000 distinct CDR3 sequences, with the ten largest holding 5.5% to 6.5%. Per the germline V gene, CDR1 is WSHSY and CDR2 is SAAADI. There are 14 residues in the CDR3. The sequencing input was blood. The V and J genes are TRBV10-2 and TRBJ1-1. The TCR comes from a human donor with ulcerative colitis or Crohn's disease, or a healthy co-twin of an affected twin (not recorded which). The CDR3 here is CASSERVGATEAFF.